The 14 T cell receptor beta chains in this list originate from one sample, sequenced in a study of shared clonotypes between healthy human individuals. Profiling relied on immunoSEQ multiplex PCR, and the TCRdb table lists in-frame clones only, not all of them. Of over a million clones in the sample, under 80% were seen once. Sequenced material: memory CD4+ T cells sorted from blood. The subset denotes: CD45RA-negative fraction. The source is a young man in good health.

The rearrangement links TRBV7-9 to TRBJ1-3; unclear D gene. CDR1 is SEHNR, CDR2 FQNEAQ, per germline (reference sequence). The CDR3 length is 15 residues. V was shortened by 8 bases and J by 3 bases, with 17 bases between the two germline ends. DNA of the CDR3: TGTGCCAGCCGCCCAGCGGGAGGACTTGGAAACACCATATATTTT. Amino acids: CASRPAGGLGNTIYF. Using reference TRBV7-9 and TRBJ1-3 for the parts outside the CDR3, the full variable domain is DTGVSQNPRHKITKRGQNVTFRCDPISEHNRLYWYRQTLGQGPEFLTYFQNEAQLEKSRLLSDRFSAERPKGSFSTLEIQRTEQGDSAMYLCASRPAGGLGNTIYFGEGSWLTVV.

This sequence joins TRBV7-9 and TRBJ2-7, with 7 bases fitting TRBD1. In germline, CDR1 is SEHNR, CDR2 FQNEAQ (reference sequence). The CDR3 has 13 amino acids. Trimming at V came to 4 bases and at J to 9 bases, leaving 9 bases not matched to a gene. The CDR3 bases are TGTGCCAGCAGCTCGACAGGGAGCGAAGGGCAGTACTTC. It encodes CASSSTGSEGQYF. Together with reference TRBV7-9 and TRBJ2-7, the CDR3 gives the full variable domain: DTGVSQNPRHKITKRGQNVTFRCDPISEHNRLYWYRQTLGQGPEFLTYFQNEAQLEKSRLLSDRFSAERPKGSFSTLEIQRTEQGDSAMYLCASSSTGSEGQYFGPGTRLTVT.

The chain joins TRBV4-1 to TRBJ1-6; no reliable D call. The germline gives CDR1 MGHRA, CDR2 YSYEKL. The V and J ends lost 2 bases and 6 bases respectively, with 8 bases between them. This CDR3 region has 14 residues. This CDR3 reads CASSQMEPNSPLHF. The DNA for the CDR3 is TGCGCCAGCAGCCAAATGGAACCTAATTCACCCCTCCACTTT.

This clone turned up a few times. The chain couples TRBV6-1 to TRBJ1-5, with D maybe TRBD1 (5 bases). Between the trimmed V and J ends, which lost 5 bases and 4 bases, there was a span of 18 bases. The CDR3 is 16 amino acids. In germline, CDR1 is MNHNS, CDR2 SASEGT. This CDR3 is CASSQVRDYRNQPQHF. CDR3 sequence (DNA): TGTGCCAGCAGTCAAGTTCGGGACTATCGGAATCAGCCCCAGCATTTT.

The CDR3 DNA reads TGTGCCAGCAGCTTAGTCTCTGGGGGAAGGGAATACAATGAGCAGTTCTTC. Amino acids: CASSLVSGGREYNEQFF. The chain links TRBV11-3 to TRBJ2-1; D could derive from TRBD1 or TRBD2 (5 bases each). The V gene's germline CDR1 is SGHNT and CDR2 YENEEA. V was trimmed by 1 base and J by 4 bases, leaving 17 bases between them. CDR3 size: 17 residues.

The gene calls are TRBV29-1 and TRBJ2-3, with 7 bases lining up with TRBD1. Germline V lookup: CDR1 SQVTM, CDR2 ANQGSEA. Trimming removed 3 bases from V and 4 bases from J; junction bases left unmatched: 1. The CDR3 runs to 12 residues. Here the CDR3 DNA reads TGCAGCGTTGACAGGGGGTCAGATACGCAGTATTTT. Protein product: CSVDRGSDTQYF.

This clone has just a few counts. Here the CDR3 reads CASSPHQGSNLNQPQHF. DNA for the CDR3: TGTGCCAGTAGTCCTCACCAGGGGTCTAATCTCAATCAGCCCCAGCATTTT. The chain joins TRBV19 to TRBJ1-5, with D maybe TRBD1 (6 bases). With 5 bases removed from V and 3 bases from J, the gap between germline ends came to 20 bases. The CDR3 totals 17 residues. Germline loops: CDR1 LNHDA, CDR2 SQIVND (reference sequence).

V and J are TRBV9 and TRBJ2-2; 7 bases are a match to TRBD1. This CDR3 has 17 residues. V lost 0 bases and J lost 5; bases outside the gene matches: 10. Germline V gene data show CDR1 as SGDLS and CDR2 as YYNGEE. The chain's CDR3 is CASSVERTGAFTGELFF. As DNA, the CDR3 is TGTGCCAGCAGCGTAGAAAGAACAGGGGCCTTTACCGGGGAGCTGTTTTTT.

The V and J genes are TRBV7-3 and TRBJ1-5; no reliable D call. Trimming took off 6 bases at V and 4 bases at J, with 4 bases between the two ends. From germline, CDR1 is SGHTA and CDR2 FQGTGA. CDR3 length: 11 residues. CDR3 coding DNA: TGTGCCAGCAGATTGAATCAGCCCCAGCATTTT. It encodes CASRLNQPQHF.

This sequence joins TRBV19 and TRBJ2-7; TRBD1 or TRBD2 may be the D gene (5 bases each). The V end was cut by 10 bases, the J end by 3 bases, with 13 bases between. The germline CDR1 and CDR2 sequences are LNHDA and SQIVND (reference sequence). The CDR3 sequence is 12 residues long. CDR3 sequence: CATRDALYEQYF. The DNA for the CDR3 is TGTGCCACCCGGGACGCTCTCTACGAGCAGTACTTC.

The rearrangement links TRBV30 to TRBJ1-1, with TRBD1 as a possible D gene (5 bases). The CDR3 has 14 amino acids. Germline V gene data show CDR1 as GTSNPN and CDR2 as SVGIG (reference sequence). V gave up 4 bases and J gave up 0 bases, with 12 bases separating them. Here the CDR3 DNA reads TGTGCCTGGACGACCGGACACATGAACACTGAAGCTTTCTTT. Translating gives CAWTTGHMNTEAFF.

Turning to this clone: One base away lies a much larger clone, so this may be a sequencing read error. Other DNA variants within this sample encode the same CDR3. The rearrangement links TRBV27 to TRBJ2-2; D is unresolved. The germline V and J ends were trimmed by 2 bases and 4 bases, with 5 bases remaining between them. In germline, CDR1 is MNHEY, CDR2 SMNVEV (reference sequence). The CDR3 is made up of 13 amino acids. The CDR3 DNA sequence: TGTGCCAGCAGTTTAGGAATCACCGGGGAGCTGTTTTTT. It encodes CASSLGITGELFF.

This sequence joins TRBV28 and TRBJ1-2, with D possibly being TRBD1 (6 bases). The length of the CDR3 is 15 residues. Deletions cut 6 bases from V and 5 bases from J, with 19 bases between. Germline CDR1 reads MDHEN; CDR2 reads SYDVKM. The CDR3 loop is CASRSGGGENYGYTF. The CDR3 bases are TGTGCCAGCAGGTCGGGAGGGGGAGAAAATTATGGCTACACCTTC.

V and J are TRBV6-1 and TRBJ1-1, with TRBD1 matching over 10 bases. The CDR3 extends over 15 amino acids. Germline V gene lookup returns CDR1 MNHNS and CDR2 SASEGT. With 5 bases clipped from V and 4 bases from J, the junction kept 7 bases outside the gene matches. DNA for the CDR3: TGTGCCAGCAGTCTCGACAGGGGGCGCGGCACTGAAGCTTTCTTT. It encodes CASSLDRGRGTEAFF.